This paragraph covers one T cell receptor beta chain sequence. After removal of 4 bases from V and 6 bases from J, the junction contained 6 bases not matched to a gene. CDR1 SGHTA and CDR2 FQGNSA come from the germline V gene. The CDR3 totals 15 residues. The data derive from a study of blood T cell repertoires in COVID-19. Whole-study context: Both acute and convalescent COVID-19 samples were obtained from the United States, Italy and Spain.

Authors' methods: Counts of nucleated cells, estimated from reference gene primer amplification, were obtained. The method was immunoSEQ multiplex PCR; TCRdb's version includes in-frame clones alone and lacks a portion of them. V and J calls and clone size are given by that table; D and trimming were obtained from the DNA. The sample has nearly 40,000 clones; around four fifths are singletons. The chain joins TRBV7-2 to TRBJ2-1; TRBD2 matches 10 bases. Sequenced sample: peripheral blood. The clonotype was recovered from a man aged 45 to 65 with active or convalescent COVID-19. The CDR3 DNA reads as TGTGCCAGCAGCTCCCAGAGCGGGGGGGCCAATGAGCAGTTCTTC. It translates to CASSSQSGGANEQFF.